The 11 T cell receptor beta chains in this list originate from one sample, sequenced in a study of T cell responses to AZD1222 COVID-19 vaccine. TCRdb's table, derived via immunoSEQ multiplex PCR, lists solely in-frame clones and lacks some. Among about 110,000 clones, more than 70% were seen once, and the ten largest hold under 4%. Sample: peripheral blood, taken on day 0 of AZD1222 vaccination. These receptors came from an adult in good health.

The chain is built from TRBV30 and TRBJ1-1; a weak D match, TRBD1 (5 bases). This CDR3 is 13 amino acids long. Germline V gives CDR1 GTSNPN, CDR2 SVGIG (reference sequence). Trimming removed 4 bases from V and 3 bases from J, with 12 bases in between. The CDR3, as DNA: TGTGCCTGGACCCGGGGACCCCACACTGAAGCTTTCTTT. Residues: CAWTRGPHTEAFF.

Written as DNA, the CDR3 is TGTGCCAGTAGCAGGGGGCTTGGCTACACCTTC. The encoded protein is CASSRGLGYTF. The chain combines TRBV19 with TRBJ1-2; 8 nucleotides line up with TRBD1. With V trimmed by 6 bases and J by 7 bases, 1 base remained unmatched. The CDR3 has 11 residues. Germline V gene sequence: CDR1 LNHDA, CDR2 SQIVND (reference sequence).

The chain combines TRBV19 with TRBJ2-2; TRBD1 agrees at 10 bases. CDR1 is LNHDA, CDR2 SQIVND, per germline (reference sequence). The CDR3 length is 16 residues. V dropped 5 bases and J dropped 3; count of bases not matched to a gene: 6. CDR3 sequence (DNA): TGTGCCAGTAGTTATCGGACAGGGGGTGACACCGGGGAGCTGTTTTTT. Protein sequence: CASSYRTGGDTGELFF.

This clone has only a few counts. The chain couples TRBV3-1 (or the pseudogene TRBV3-2) to TRBJ1-2, with D unresolved. The CDR3 is 12 residues long. V lost 4 bases and J lost 12, with 15 bases in between. In germline, CDR1 is LGHDT, CDR2 YNNKEL (reference sequence). Written as DNA, the CDR3 is TGTGCCAGCAGCCCCGTCCCTGGTCAGAACACCTTC. This gives the protein CASSPVPGQNTF.

J is TRBJ2-5 and V is TRBV14; D is perhaps TRBD1 or TRBD2 (5 bases each). The CDR3 extends over 15 amino acids. The V gene's germline CDR1 is SGHDN and CDR2 FVKESK. V dropped 1 base and J dropped 4 bases, with 13 bases sitting between them. The CDR3 nucleotides read TGTGCCAGCAGCCAAGGGGGGAAGGGAAGAGAGACCCAGTACTTC. Its protein is CASSQGGKGRETQYF.

This chain joins TRBV6-5 and TRBJ1-1; 11 bases are a match to TRBD1. V dropped 8 bases and J dropped 3; count of bases not matched to a gene: 5. The CDR3 covers 14 residues. CDR1 and CDR2 from the germline V gene are MNHEY and SVGAGI. CDR3 region: CASAGQGAYTEAFF. The CDR3 region has the DNA TGTGCCAGCGCAGGACAGGGGGCGTACACTGAAGCTTTCTTT.

The chain is built from TRBV4-1 and TRBJ1-4, with D perhaps matching TRBD1 (5 bases). Germline assignment: CDR1 MGHRA and CDR2 YSYEKL. The V and J ends lost 0 bases and 4 bases respectively, with 15 bases between them. The CDR3 runs to 17 residues. The CDR3 reads CASSQDGAGGLNEKLFF. For the CDR3, the DNA is TGCGCCAGCAGCCAAGACGGGGCAGGAGGACTTAATGAAAAACTGTTTTTT.

The chain has TRBV3-1 (or the pseudogene TRBV3-2) and TRBJ2-7, with D possibly matching TRBD1 (6 bases). The germline V and J ends were trimmed by 0 bases and 3 bases, with 21 bases remaining between them. The CDR3 totals 18 residues. Per the germline V gene, CDR1 is LGHDT and CDR2 is YNNKEL (reference sequence). Written as DNA, the CDR3 is TGTGCCAGCAGCCAAGAGTATTATGGGGGCCCTACCCGCTACGAGCAGTACTTC. Translation: CASSQEYYGGPTRYEQYF.

This chain links TRBV5-1 with TRBJ1-1, with a tentative D call TRBD1 (6 bases). This CDR3 has 14 residues. The germline V gene encodes CDR1 SGHRS and CDR2 YFSETQ. Trimming left V 0 bases short and J 3 bases short, with 9 bases between. As DNA, the CDR3 is TGCGCCAGCAGCTTGGAGAGGGGGGACACTGAAGCTTTCTTT. This encodes CASSLERGDTEAFF.

V and J are TRBV29-1 and TRBJ2-1; a possible D gene is TRBD1 (5 bases). Per the germline V gene, CDR1 is SQVTM and CDR2 is ANQGSEA. Trimming stripped 1 base from V and 9 bases from J, with 13 bases between. This CDR3 spans 13 amino acids. CDR3 region: CSVEGVGRLEQFF. As DNA, the CDR3 is TGCAGCGTTGAAGGCGTGGGGCGTCTTGAGCAGTTCTTC.

This chain joins TRBV28 and TRBJ1-4, with a possible D match to TRBD1 (5 bases). The CDR3 has 16 residues. Trimming took 2 bases from V and 8 from J, leaving 18 bases between them. Germline-derived CDR1 and CDR2 are MDHEN and SYDVKM. The CDR3 sequence: CASSLGTGGALEKLFF. CDR3 DNA sequence: TGTGCCAGCAGTTTAGGTACGGGGGGTGCGTTGGAAAAACTGTTTTTT.